One T cell receptor (beta chain) is described in this entry. Its antigen is unidentified. The data were obtained in a study of cytomegalovirus exposure and HLA in healthy donors. Whole-study context: About 85 million unique TCRs from HLA-typed donors were held in an early release of data.

Overall study findings and caveats: Presence/absence comparisons presumed near-even sequencing depth among donors. The authors judged a highly shared variant cluster likely a sequencing artifact. Association of a missense DCLRE1C variant with TCR beta V- and J-gene trimming was reported in a later analysis.

Germline CDR1 SGHTA, CDR2 FQGTGA. J lost 6 bases, V lost 1 base, and 3 bases had no gene match. CDR3 length equals 14 residues. 60 Vbeta and 13 Jbeta primers were used in PCR. Repertoires were generated with immunoSEQ multiplex PCR, while TCRdb's copy carries only in-frame clones and drops some. The table shows approximately 170,000 clones, with more than 60% occurring only once. The sequenced sample consisted of PBMCs. This TCR derives from a male donor in good health and CMV-seronegative. This sequence joins TRBV7-3 and TRBJ2-7, with 10 bases lining up with TRBD2. The CDR3 loop reads CASSLKGLASEQYF. CDR3 DNA: TGTGCCAGCAGCTTAAAGGGACTAGCGAGCGAGCAGTACTTC. The full variable domain, with the rest looked up from reference TRBV7-3 and TRBJ2-7, is GAGVSQTPSNKVTEKGKYVELRCDPISGHTALYWYRQSLGQGPEFLIYFQGTGAADDSGLPNDRFFAVRPEGSVSTLKIQRTERGDSAVYLCASSLKGLASEQYFGPGTRLTVT.